This TCR beta chain was identified during a study of blood T cell repertoires in COVID-19. On the study more broadly: Acute and convalescent COVID-19 samples came from the United States, Italy and Spain. PBMCs, B-cell-depleted T cells, or T cells were the source of the cDNA or gDNA that made up the material.

Seattle researchers signed up patients amid active infection and tracked them longitudinally. The V and J ends lost 2 bases and 7 bases respectively, with 29 bases between them. The CDR3 runs 20 residues. CDR1 is MRHNA, CDR2 SNTAGT, per germline. Here immunoSEQ multiplex PCR was the method, and the copy in TCRdb shows in-frame clones only, minus some. Here the sample spans about 210,000 clones, less than 85% being singletons. The sequencing input was peripheral blood. The rearrangement joins TRBV6-4 to TRBJ1-4, with D possibly being TRBD1 (6 bases). This receptor was taken from a woman of 80 years or more with COVID-19, enrolled during active disease. This CDR3 is CASSDGSGHGGKGFCEKLFF. The CDR3 nucleotides are TGTGCCAGCAGTGACGGGTCGGGACATGGGGGAAAGGGGTTTTGTGAAAAACTGTTTTTT.